The entry below describes one T cell receptor (beta chain). Its antigen is still unknown. Unstimulated PBMCs were sorted into CD3+CD4+ and CD3+CD8+ populations. Sequencing used immunoSEQ multiplex PCR; TCRdb keeps in-frame clones, though not all of them. The sample lists 12,000 to 15,000 clones; 85% to 95% were seen once. These data come from a study of T cell clones after liver transplantation. Overall study: Samples came from ITN030ST, which attempted immunosuppression withdrawal within 2 years of liver transplantation. Post-transplant blood was tracked for graft-donor-reactive T cell clones identified in a pre-transplant mixed lymphocyte reaction. Points from the study as a whole: Post-transplant time points were not standardized, so conclusions are preliminary.

The germline V gene has CDR1 MDHEN and CDR2 SYDVKM. The CDR3 contains 14 residues. The ends were cut back, 4 bases at V and 1 base at J, with 8 bases in the middle. The rearrangement joins TRBV28 to TRBJ1-3; D possibly corresponds to TRBD1 (6 bases). The sequence was obtained from a human donor who received a liver transplant. This sample comprised CD8+ T cells from blood, obtained before liver transplant. The CDR3 DNA sequence: TGTGCCAGCAGTTCAGGGGCGTCTGGAAACACCATATATTTT. It translates to CASSSGASGNTIYF.